This TCR beta chain stems from a study of blood T cell repertoires in COVID-19. In the source study's methods: Amplification of reference gene primers was used by the study to estimate nucleated cell counts. The data were produced by immunoSEQ multiplex PCR, yet TCRdb's version contains in-frame clones alone and is incomplete. The V and J calls and clone size are taken from that table; D and trimming were inferred from the DNA. The table has around 130,000 clones, 85% seen once. The CDR3 totals 13 residues. Germline CDR1 and CDR2: SEHNR and FQNEAQ (reference sequence). V lost 5 bases to trimming and J lost 4 bases, with 11 bases between them.

The sequencing sample was made of peripheral blood. J is TRBJ1-2 and V is TRBV7-9; the D is unclear. The sequence came from a middle-aged man with acute or convalescent COVID-19. CDR3 residues: CASSPQLTYGYTF. The DNA for the CDR3 is TGTGCCAGCAGCCCCCAACTTACCTATGGCTACACCTTC.